This T cell receptor (beta chain) stems from a study of cytomegalovirus exposure and HLA in healthy donors (TCRdb year 2017). Background on the whole study: An earlier analysis of fewer than 750 of the donors reported approximately 260 Gb of sequence data and 117 million unique TCR beta sequences obtained from around 170 million T cells. The genetic ancestry cluster associated with self-reported Caucasian donors included about 81% of the roughly 410 genotyped donors. Rather than using new phenotypic data, the later analysis identified candidate immune exposures from TCR beta sequences and from how often those sequences occurred across donors. A later analysis re-examined previously published TCR beta repertoires from 610 or so donors and added high-resolution HLA genotyping to investigate patterns of TCR occurrence. All discovery cohort repertoires had been generated on a single sequencing platform. Several DR-DQ haplotypes were treated as single units for association and clustering because of strong linkage in the cohort. Genome-wide SNP genotypes for about 65% of the 666 donors were used in a later genetic analysis, which treated that subset as a discovery cohort. Roughly 310 gigabases of sequencing data and approximately 84 million unique TCR sequences were included in an early release covering about 620 HLA-typed donors. Alongside the repertoire data, information on donor age, sex, ethnicity and CMV serostatus was compiled. To predict cytomegalovirus infection status, the study combined high-throughput TCR immunosequencing, statistical association of individual TCRs with disease status, and machine learning. Besides the first cohort of 550 to 750 subjects, a separate validation cohort made up of 120 or so different subjects was used. The number of typed donors differed by locus: 629-630 for A, B, C, DRB1 and DQB1; some 540 for DQA1; 606 for DPA1; and around 450 for DPB1. The study aimed to test whether cataloging public T cell receptors could reveal signatures of past pathogen exposure. HLA typing included class I and class II loci at four-digit resolution. The T cell repertoires of some 670 subjects were profiled by immunosequencing and related to cytomegalovirus serostatus. Among about 370 genotyped donors of the cohort, an average of approximately 240,000 unique TCR beta nucleotide sequences was sequenced per donor, of which approximately 19% were non-productive. An earlier analysis of some 500 of the donors applied high-throughput TCR beta sequencing to assess whether each TCR beta V gene segment acted as functional or pseudogenic. The full study reports these points: According to the authors, the approach could potentially be generalized to other disease states and immunological phenotypes. Across donors, most TCR sequences were observed very rarely, whereas some public TCRs were present in many individuals. Correlated functional status among segregating V segments might reflect linkage disequilibrium, but an unknown experimental factor could not be ruled out. The cohort was sequenced for TCR beta chains only, and without alpha or paired-chain data the features that could be detected were limited. A total of 150 or so TCR beta chains were listed by the study as associated with cytomegalovirus. Because counts were too low, under 20 rarely observed V segments, including chromosome 9 orphons, were left out of the earlier analysis of over 550 of the donors. A later analysis found that TCR association rates varied across HLA loci, with DRB1 alleles showing the most associated TCRs and HLA-C alleles the fewest. In a later analysis, HLA-associated TCR beta chains showed more clonal expansion and lower generation probabilities than non-associated chains that were equally common. A further reported finding was that TCR beta sequences accurately predicted the HLA-A and HLA-B alleles for most subjects in the first cohort. The presence/absence analyses assumed that sequencing depth was roughly uniform across donors, and that assumption may not be true. According to a later analysis, parvovirus B19, influenza, CMV and Epstein-Barr virus appeared linked to several top co-occurrence clusters. The 87-base-pair reads could not distinguish some IMGT-functional V segments, including TRBV6-2 and TRBV6-3, so those segments were excluded. A later genetic analysis associated a missense DCLRE1C variant with V-gene and J-gene trimming of TCR beta chains, and an independent cohort replicated the association. Because some donors lacked HLA typing at each locus, the association tests relied only on the typed subset. The sequencing pipeline was judged likely to have produced a cluster of highly shared sequence variants as a technical artifact. When HLA alleles, especially DR and DQ, strongly co-occurred, attributing TCR associations to individual alleles was difficult. The only immune exposure information available for the cohort was CMV serostatus. In a later analysis, around 15,000 TCR beta sequences were associated with specific HLA alleles at a false discovery rate of 0.05. According to a later genetic analysis, donors in an Asian-associated ancestry cluster had fewer N-insertions in productive TCRs than the approximately 670-donor mean. Broadly in line with IMGT annotations, most TCR beta V segments showed up in productive rearrangements about 87% or about 30% of the time in an earlier analysis of a few hundred of the donors. The classifier was reported to diagnose cytomegalovirus status with high specificity and sensitivity in both the original and validation cohorts. In a later analysis, most CMV-associated TCR beta chains were found to appear HLA-restricted, with HLA associations seemingly driven largely by CMV exposure. Three of the identified cytomegalovirus-associated TCR beta chains were confirmed in vitro to be specific for cytomegalovirus antigens.

Details on this clone: No antigen is known for it. Base qualities are missing; no much larger clone stands one base away.

The library was prepared using the immunoSEQ multiplex PCR assay. A mixture of 60 forward primers for TCR Vbeta segments and 13 reverse primers for TCR Jbeta segments was used in the multiplex PCR. The CDR3 region of rearranged TCR beta genes was amplified from genomic DNA with a multiplex PCR assay. The Illumina HiSeq System was used to sequence the amplified TCR beta libraries as 87-base-pair reads. The study's own analysis went as follows. A later analysis tallied 75 million to 95 million unique TCR beta chains across the 700 or so repertoires, and about 10 million of those chains were shared by two or more donors. To remove PCR and sequencing errors, raw reads were error-corrected and collapsed into unique sequences using a nearest-neighbor algorithm that merged closely related sequences. Alignment of CDR3 sequences to IMGT reference sequences was used to assign V, D and J gene segments. For a sequence to be retained, at least a six-nucleotide match to both a V gene segment and a J gene segment was required. A rearrangement was called productive if the CDR3 had no stop codons and remained in frame with V and J, and every other rearrangement was called non-productive. Following IMGT convention, CDR3 was defined as the stretch from the second conserved V-encoded cysteine up to the conserved J-encoded phenylalanine. Sequences without an unambiguous match to a single V gene segment were excluded from the earlier analysis of approximately 600 of the donors. An earlier analysis of several hundred of the donors called V segments functional above 56.7% productive rearrangements and segregating when the between-donor standard deviation exceeded 5%. A statistical classification framework was built to diagnose cytomegalovirus status from the catalog of TCR beta chain sequences. In a later analysis, V and J genes were assigned by comparing TCR nucleotide sequences against IMGT/GENE-DB human TR gene sequences. A later analysis assigned CDR3 sequences and most-parsimonious VDJ recombination scenarios with the TCRdist pipeline. A later analysis defined each TCR beta chain by its CDR3 amino acid sequence plus V-gene family, and excluded reads lacking a unique V-gene family. A later analysis removed 500 to 650 highly shared, low-generation-probability nucleotide sequences to deal with suspected cross-contamination and a sequencing artifact. A later analysis calculated a clonal expansion index for each public chain from normalized within-repertoire ranks of inferred template counts. In a later analysis, generation probabilities were computed using a VDJ recombination model fitted to out-of-frame rearrangements, and the results were checked against IGoR. Hypergeometric tests were used in a later analysis to score TCR-TCR, TCR-HLA and TCR-CMV co-occurrence, with a repertoire-size bias correction applied to the TCR pairs. To estimate false discovery rates, a later analysis permuted the HLA or CMV assignments 20 times. A later analysis grouped co-occurring TCRs with DBSCAN, adding TCRdist sequence similarity when clustering within HLA-allele-positive subsets. For co-occurrence clustering, repertoires with fewer than 30,000 or more than 120,000 public chains were excluded, along with roughly 5 repertoires with anomalous nucleotide sharing. This immuneACCESS table, as held by TCRdb, lists in-frame sequences with V and J called but not all clones. Of the missing ones, under half trace to an unresolved V gene in checked studies; the others have no known cause. D and trimming were read from the DNA, whereas the V and J calls and clone size are those reported in that table. This sample comprises over 150,000 clones, around 74% of them detected only once. The biggest ten clones account for about 1.4% of the sample.

The CDR3 holds 13 amino acids from the cysteine to the phenylalanine. Only CDR3 DNA remains: 39 bases, in frame from the first base. Trimming takes 4 bases from V and 6 bases from J, and the germline ends sit 13 bases apart. CDR1 and CDR2 were assigned from the germline V gene as SGHRS and YFSETQ. The cohort comprised fewer than 700 healthy bone marrow donors. At the time of sampling, all cohort members were nominally healthy, though unrecorded immune exposures were likely present. The donor was CMV seropositive and belonged to the group of 250 to 300 seropositive cohort members. A peripheral blood sample was provided by each donor, and peripheral blood mononuclear cells were used for TCR beta sequencing. The Qiagen DNeasy Blood Extraction Kit was used to extract genomic DNA from the blood cell samples.

The sample taken for sequencing was PBMCs. The V and J segments used are TRBV5-1 and TRBJ1-2; the D gene is perhaps TRBD1, from 5 matching bases. This sequence originates from a girl between 10 and 17 years old in good health and CMV-seropositive. In nucleotide form, the sequence is TGCGCCAGCAGCCCTCAGGGAAATGATGGCTACACCTTC. Its product reads: CASSPQGNDGYTF.